This T cell receptor beta chain came from a study of blood T cells in healthy people across ages. Study findings and constraints: Whereas aged donors had fewer naive CD4+ cells, long-lived donors had more of them and higher diversity.

Germline-derived CDR1 and CDR2 are MNHEY and SVGAGI. After removal of 0 bases from V and 3 bases from J, the junction contained 8 bases not matched to a gene. The CDR3 totals 18 residues. A second PCR of roughly 7 to 11 cycles used a sample-barcoded 5' primer and a J-beta primer mix. Via MiXCR, TCRdb re-called the 5' RACE reads, giving one row per CDR3 protein. Seen here are some 1.4 million distinct CDR3 sequences, roughly 40% observed once, and the top ten hold 6.5% to 10%. Comment on this clonotype: Its matching antigen is unknown.

Sample: blood. This chain joins TRBV6-5 and TRBJ2-2, with TRBD2 identical over 9 bases. The TCR was taken from a woman under 30 in good health. The DNA for the CDR3 is TGTGCCAGCAGTTACTCGAGAACCGGGACTAGCTACACCGGGGAGCTGTTTTTT. It translates to CASSYSRTGTSYTGELFF.